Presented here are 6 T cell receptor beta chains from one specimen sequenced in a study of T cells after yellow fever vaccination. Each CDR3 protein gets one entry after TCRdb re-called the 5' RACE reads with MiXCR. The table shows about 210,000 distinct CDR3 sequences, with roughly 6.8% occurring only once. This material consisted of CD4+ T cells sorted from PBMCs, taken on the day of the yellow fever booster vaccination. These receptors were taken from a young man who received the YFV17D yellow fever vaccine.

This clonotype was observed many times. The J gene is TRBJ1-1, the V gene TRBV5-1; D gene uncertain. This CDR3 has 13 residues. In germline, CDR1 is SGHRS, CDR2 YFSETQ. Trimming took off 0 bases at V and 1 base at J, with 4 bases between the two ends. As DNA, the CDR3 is TGCGCCAGCAGCTTGGTCTCGAACACTGAAGCTTTCTTT. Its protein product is CASSLVSNTEAFF.

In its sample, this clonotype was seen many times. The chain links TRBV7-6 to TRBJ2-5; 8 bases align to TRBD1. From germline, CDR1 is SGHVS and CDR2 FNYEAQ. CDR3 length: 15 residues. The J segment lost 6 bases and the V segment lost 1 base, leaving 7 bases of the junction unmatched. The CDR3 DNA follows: TGTGCCAGCAGCTTAGGCCAGACAGGGGTTAAGACCCAGTACTTC. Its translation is CASSLGQTGVKTQYF.

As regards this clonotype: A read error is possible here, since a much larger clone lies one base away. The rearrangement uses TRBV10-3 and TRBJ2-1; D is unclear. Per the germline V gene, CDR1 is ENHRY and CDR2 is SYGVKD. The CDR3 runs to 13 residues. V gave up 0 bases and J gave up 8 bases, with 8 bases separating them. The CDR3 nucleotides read TGTGCCATCAGTGAGTCCGTGTTTGATGAGCAGTTCTTC. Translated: CAISESVFDEQFF.

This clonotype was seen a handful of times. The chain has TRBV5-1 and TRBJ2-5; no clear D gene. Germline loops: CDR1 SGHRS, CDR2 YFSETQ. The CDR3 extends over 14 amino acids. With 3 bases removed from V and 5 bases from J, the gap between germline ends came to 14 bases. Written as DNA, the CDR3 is TGCGCCAGCAGCTCAAGTCTTAGTGGGGAGACCCAGTACTTC. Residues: CASSSSLSGETQYF.

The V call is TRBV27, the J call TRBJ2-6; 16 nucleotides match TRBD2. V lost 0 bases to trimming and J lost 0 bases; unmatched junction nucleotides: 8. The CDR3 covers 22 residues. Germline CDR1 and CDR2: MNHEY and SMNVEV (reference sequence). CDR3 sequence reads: CASSLSAPGLAGGFSGANVLTF. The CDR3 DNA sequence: TGTGCCAGCAGTTTATCGGCTCCGGGACTAGCGGGAGGGTTCTCTGGGGCCAACGTCCTGACTTTC.

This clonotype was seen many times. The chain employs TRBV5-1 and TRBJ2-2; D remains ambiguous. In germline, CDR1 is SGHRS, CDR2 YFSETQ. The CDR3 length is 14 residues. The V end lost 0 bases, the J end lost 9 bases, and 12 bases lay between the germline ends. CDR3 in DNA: TGCGCCAGCAGCTTGGATAGGCCGGACCGGGAGCTGTTTTTT. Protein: CASSLDRPDRELFF. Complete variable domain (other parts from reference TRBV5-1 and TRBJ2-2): KAGVTQTPRYLIKTRGQQVTLSCSPISGHRSVSWYQQTPGQGLQFLFEYFSETQRNKGNFPGRFSGRQFSNSRSEMNVSTLELGDSALYLCASSLDRPDRELFFGEGSRLTVL.